This T cell receptor beta chain was sequenced in a study of post-analysis software for immune sequencing data. For the study at large: Secondary progressive, relapsing-remitting and progressive-relapsing multiple sclerosis were among the included disease courses.

The V gene's germline CDR1 is SQVTM and CDR2 ANQGSEA. V lost 3 bases and J lost 3, with 15 bases in between. This CDR3 has 14 residues. As concerns this clonotype: As yet, its antigen is unknown.

Unique molecular identifiers were present in the TCR beta cDNA libraries. T cells numbering about 1 to 11 million yielded roughly 500,000 cDNA molecules. TCRdb redid the calling of the PCR reads with MiXCR, one entry per CDR3 protein. Of roughly 800,000 distinct CDR3 sequences in the sample, about 53% were seen once. General study findings and limits: The F measure placed samples prepared in the same batch into strongly shared clusters. Several TRBV segments (TRBV5-6, TRBV5-1 and TRBV20-1 among them) occurred more frequently in patients than in controls. Normalized Chao1 diversity was significantly reduced in patients versus controls.

The rearrangement uses TRBV29-1 and TRBJ2-7; tentative D call: TRBD2 (7 bases). The sequence was collected from a girl aged 5 to 17 with multiple sclerosis. Sequencing was carried out using blood. CDR3 sequence: CSVEEGGVVYEQYF. CDR3 DNA sequence: TGCAGCGTTGAGGAAGGGGGGGTGGTCTACGAGCAGTACTTC.